This T cell receptor beta chain was sequenced in a study of T cells after yellow fever vaccination. Each CDR3 protein is one row after TCRdb ran MiXCR on the 5' RACE reads. The sample includes 160,000 or so distinct CDR3 sequences, almost 7% of them seen just once. Study observations and caveats: Overall, a small share of clonotypes was seen in both CD4 and CD8 compartments. Peaking faster, on day 5 versus 15, the secondary response was nonetheless weaker.

The ends lost 4 bases at V and 0 bases at J; junction bases unmatched: 3. The V gene's germline CDR1 is ENHRY and CDR2 SYGVKD. CDR3 length equals 15 residues. In its sample, this clonotype was seen a few times. The target antigen is unknown. The input for sequencing was CD4+ T cells sorted from PBMCs, taken around 5 days after the first yellow fever vaccination. The genes are TRBV10-3 and TRBJ2-7; 10 bases are a match to TRBD1. The TCR was taken from a man younger than 35 who received the YFV17D yellow fever vaccine. CDR3 residues: CAISGGQGSSYEQYV. CDR3 DNA sequence: TGTGCCATCAGTGGGGGACAGGGGAGCTCCTACGAGCAGTACGTC.